This T cell receptor beta chain was identified in a study of identical twins listed by TCRdb under 2016. With regard to the full study: The study deep-sequenced TCR alpha and beta repertoires from monozygotic twins, unrelated adults of various ages and cord blood to test whether fetal clonotypes persist. To rule out contamination, replicate twin experiments were performed at different times with different library preparation protocols.

Every donor in the study was a healthy Caucasian. The library was produced with 5' RACE. Reads for this sample came from an Illumina HiSeq 2000. A universal primer binding site was introduced by template switching, and a unique molecular identifier was present in the final cDNA, enabling accurate counting of TCR cDNA molecules. Specific primers in the conserved constant-segment region were used to synthesize first-strand cDNA for the TCR alpha and beta chains. To control for contamination, every cDNA library was double barcoded, receiving both a SMART-Mk sample barcode and Illumina barcodes. TruSeq adapter sequences, together with Illumina sample barcodes, were added in two successive PCR steps. The Illumina HiSeq platform was used with custom primers to sequence TCR alpha and beta cDNA libraries. Turning to the authors' computational methods: MiGEC was used to process raw reads and extract unique molecular identifiers, and MiXCR was used to find CDR3 positions. For each individual, recombination models were inferred using an EM algorithm with the repgenHMM and IGoR tools. The tcR package in R was used for shared clonotype analysis, with sharing normalized by the product of cloneset sizes. To study raw recombination free of thymic and clonal selection effects, out-of-frame nonproductive sequences were analyzed. TCRdb reprocessed the public reads (quality trimming at Q25 with fastp, clone calling with MiXCR) and kept in-frame beta chains. Every CDR3 protein is listed once, alongside the most common genes and DNA of its rows. The V and J calls were not made by the authors but by TCRdb's processing. The sample has 1.5 million to 2 million distinct CDR3 sequences on record, roughly 35% of them singletons. The top ten clones comprise around 0.25% of the sample.

This clonotype showed up just a few times. Its specific antigen is unknown. The sample holds no much larger clone one base away, and base qualities are not on file. CDR3 length: 14 amino acids, cysteine to phenylalanine. The DNA shown is the 42-base CDR3, in frame from base 1. Between the V and J ends, shortened by 1 base and 8 bases respectively, the junction contains 11 bases. CDR1 and CDR2 were assigned from the germline V gene as SGHTA and FQGNSA. Points the paper makes about the study in general: Invariant T cells such as MAIT and iNKT could partly confound zero-insertion analyses, although diverse VJ usage argued against such confounding for most clonotypes. Compared with coincidental sharing between unrelated individuals, an excess of low generation-probability sequences was observed among out-of-frame TCR alpha sequences shared between twins. Excess twin sharing in beta out-of-frame sequences was weaker because fewer shared sequences lowered the signal-to-noise ratio. Because the same donors could not be followed over many years, conclusions were based on cross-sectional statistical analysis. Abundant cord blood beta clonotypes carried fewer insertions; young adult naive repertoires showed a weaker similar trend, while memory repertoires showed none. In monozygotic twins, out-of-frame TCR alpha sharing was systematically underestimated by recombination models, although the models agreed with sharing between unrelated individuals.

The sample consisted of cord blood. The clonotype originates from a newborn girl in good health. The rearrangement joined TRBV7-2 to TRBJ1-4; the D gene remains uncertain. The CDR3 here reads CASSLVRSGEKLFF. The sequenced DNA: TGTGCCAGCAGCTTAGTTCGCTCCGGCGAAAAACTGTTTTTT.